This is a list of T cell receptor beta chains from one sample in a study of cytomegalovirus exposure and HLA in healthy donors. Only in-frame clones appear in the TCRdb table, and some are missing; sequencing was by immunoSEQ multiplex PCR. The sample has about 140,000 clones, approximately 71% seen once. The sequencing sample was made of PBMCs. The origin of the receptors is a man aged 25 to 45 in good health and CMV-seropositive. Each CDR3 is given with its conserved first and last residue. Fields, in order: clone size, J gene, D gene, V gene, CDR3 protein, CDR3 DNA. A D gene is named only where the DNA matches it firmly. The size of a clone is reported for some rows only, either as once, few or many, or as a class for expanded clones.

. TRBJ2-1 . TRBV6-5 CASSKARGRNEQFF TGTGCCAGCAGCAAAGCGAGAGGGAGGAATGAGCAGTTCTTC
. TRBJ2-7 . TRBV30 CAWSPGTYEQYF TGTGCCTGGAGTCCAGGGACATACGAGCAGTACTTC
. TRBJ2-5 . TRBV6-6 CASSYIRSAEETQYF TGTGCCAGCAGTTACATTCGGTCGGCGGAAGAGACCCAGTACTTC
. TRBJ2-7 TRBD1 TRBV18 CASSPEDRYEQYF TGTGCCAGCTCACCAGAGGACAGGTACGAGCAGTACTTC
. TRBJ1-1 TRBD1 TRBV5-4 CASRDREPNTEAFF TGTGCCAGCAGAGACAGGGAGCCCAACACTGAAGCTTTCTTT
. TRBJ2-1 TRBD2 TRBV4-1 CASSQGRGLGTINEQFF TGCGCCAGCAGCCAAGGGCGGGGACTAGGAACGATCAATGAGCAGTTCTTC
. TRBJ2-7 . TRBV4-1 CASSPGRASEQYF TGCGCCAGCAGCCCCGGGCGGGCCTCCGAGCAGTACTTC
. TRBJ2-6 . TRBV30 CASQASGANVLTF TGTGCCTCGCAGGCGTCTGGGGCCAACGTCCTGACTTTC
. TRBJ1-5 . TRBV5-5 CASSSSLESNQPQHF TGTGCCAGCAGCTCTTCGCTAGAGAGCAATCAGCCCCAGCATTTT
. TRBJ2-1 . TRBV7-9 CASNIDTSPSYNEQFF TGTGCCAGCAATATCGACACTAGTCCCTCCTACAATGAGCAGTTCTTC
. TRBJ2-1 . TRBV5-1 CASSPLTGLGQFF TGCGCCAGCAGCCCTCTGACCGGGTTAGGGCAGTTCTTC
once TRBJ1-1 TRBD1 TRBV15 CATSSLTGLTFTEAFF TGTGCCACCAGCAGTCTGACAGGGTTGACCTTCACTGAAGCTTTCTTT
few TRBJ2-1 TRBD2 TRBV6-1 CASSEGLAGGTSSYNEQFF TGTGCCAGCAGTGAGGGACTAGCGGGCGGAACTTCCTCCTACAATGAGCAGTTCTTC
. TRBJ2-7 TRBD1 TRBV7-9 CSSSLRVTAGGPYEQYF TGTTCCAGCAGCTTACGGGTTACAGCAGGGGGCCCCTACGAGCAGTACTTC
. TRBJ2-1 . TRBV4-1 CASSHPVRGHNEQFF TGCGCCAGCAGCCATCCAGTCAGGGGACACAATGAGCAGTTCTTC
. TRBJ2-3 . TRBV6-5 CASSSEADTQYF TGTGCCAGCAGTTCCGAGGCAGATACGCAGTATTTT
. TRBJ2-2 . TRBV2 CASAPTAPTGELFF TGTGCCAGCGCTCCGACAGCTCCCACCGGGGAGCTGTTTTTT
. TRBJ1-2 . TRBV20-1 CSVPFGGYTF TGCAGTGTCCCCTTCGGGGGCTACACCTTC
. TRBJ1-2 . TRBV10-3 CAISPPEGGSGYTF TGTGCCATCAGTCCCCCAGAGGGGGGGAGCGGCTACACCTTC
. TRBJ2-7 TRBD2 TRBV30 CAWSAIAGGNSYEQYF TGTGCCTGGAGTGCTATTGCGGGAGGCAATTCCTACGAGCAGTACTTC
. TRBJ2-7 TRBD2 TRBV6-5 CASTRTGGNNEQYF TGTGCCAGCACCCGAACGGGAGGGAATAACGAGCAGTACTTC
. TRBJ2-1 TRBD2 TRBV19 CASTMGGTSSYNEQFF TGTGCCAGTACCATGGGGGGGACGAGCTCCTACAATGAGCAGTTCTTC
. TRBJ2-5 TRBD2 TRBV15 CATSPQLAGGETQYF TGTGCCACCAGCCCACAACTAGCGGGAGGGGAGACCCAGTACTTC
. TRBJ1-2 . TRBV19 CASKPQALGDYGYTF TGTGCCAGTAAGCCTCAGGCTTTAGGTGACTATGGCTACACCTTC
. TRBJ2-1 . TRBV7-2 CASSLSSGDEQFF TGTGCCAGCAGCTTAAGTTCAGGGGATGAGCAGTTCTTC
few TRBJ2-5 TRBD1 TRBV4-1 CASSHPGQVGETQYF TGCGCCAGCAGCCATCCGGGACAGGTGGGAGAGACCCAGTACTTC
. TRBJ2-7 TRBD1 TRBV11-2 CASSPGGTGVYEQYF TGTGCCAGCAGCCCCGGAGGGACAGGGGTCTACGAGCAGTACTTC
. TRBJ1-5 . TRBV28 CASSFLAGYNQPQHF TGTGCCAGCAGTTTTCTGGCCGGGTACAATCAGCCCCAGCATTTT
. TRBJ1-5 TRBD1 TRBV19 CASSLPTGNQPQHF TGTGCCAGTAGTCTCCCGACAGGGAATCAGCCCCAGCATTTT
. TRBJ2-3 TRBD2 TRBV10-3 CATGGLAGGSTDTQYF TGTGCCACGGGCGGGCTAGCGGGAGGGAGCACAGATACGCAGTATTTT
few TRBJ2-3 TRBD2 TRBV4-1 CASSHSVERERTDTQYF TGCGCCAGCAGCCACTCGGTTGAGCGGGAGCGCACAGATACGCAGTATTTT
. TRBJ1-5 . TRBV30 CAWSDGQLVNQPQHF TGTGCCTGGAGTGACGGACAGCTTGTCAATCAGCCCCAGCATTTT
few TRBJ1-5 . TRBV19 CASSSHEGGSNQPQHF TGTGCCAGTAGTTCCCACGAGGGTGGAAGCAATCAGCCCCAGCATTTT
. TRBJ2-1 TRBD2 TRBV5-6 CASSEGASGRAWFYNEQFF TGTGCCAGCAGCGAAGGAGCTAGCGGGAGGGCCTGGTTTTACAATGAGCAGTTCTTC
. TRBJ2-1 TRBD1 TRBV2 CASGQDRANRNEQFF TGTGCCAGCGGCCAGGACAGGGCTAACAGGAATGAGCAGTTCTTC
. TRBJ2-3 TRBD1 TRBV13 CASSLSGTGGLVARDTQYF TGTGCCAGCAGCTTATCGGGGACAGGGGGTCTGGTAGCGAGGGATACGCAGTATTTT
few TRBJ2-1 . TRBV11-3 CASSFGGEPPLGNEQFF TGTGCCAGCAGCTTTGGAGGGGAGCCGCCGTTGGGTAATGAGCAGTTCTTC
. TRBJ2-7 . TRBV5-1 CASSLDDGTYEQYF TGCGCCAGCAGCTTGGACGACGGGACCTACGAGCAGTACTTC
. TRBJ1-2 . TRBV5-1 CASSLDSTNYGYTF TGCGCCAGCAGCTTGGACAGTACTAACTATGGCTACACCTTC
. TRBJ1-2 TRBD1 TRBV6-4 CASPIIDRGNYGYTF TGTGCCAGCCCAATAATCGACAGGGGTAACTATGGCTACACCTTC
. TRBJ2-7 TRBD1 TRBV6-5 CASSYSGTEYEQYF TGTGCCAGCAGTTACTCCGGGACAGAATACGAGCAGTACTTC
. TRBJ1-2 . TRBV4-1 CASSPQGYGYTF TGCGCCAGCAGCCCACAGGGTTATGGCTACACCTTC
. TRBJ1-2 TRBD1 TRBV19 CASTFIGQGFGYGYTF TGTGCCAGTACGTTCATCGGACAGGGCTTCGGCTATGGCTACACCTTC